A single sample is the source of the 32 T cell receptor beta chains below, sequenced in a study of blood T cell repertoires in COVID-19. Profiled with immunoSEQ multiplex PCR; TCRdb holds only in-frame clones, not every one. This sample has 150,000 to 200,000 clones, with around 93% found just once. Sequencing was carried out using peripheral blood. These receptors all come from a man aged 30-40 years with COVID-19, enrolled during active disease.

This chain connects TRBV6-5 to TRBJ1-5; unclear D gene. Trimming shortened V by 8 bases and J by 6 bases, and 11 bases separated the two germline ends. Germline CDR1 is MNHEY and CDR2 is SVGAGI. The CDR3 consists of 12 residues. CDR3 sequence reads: CASGLSGQPQHF. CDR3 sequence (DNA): TGTGCCAGCGGTTTAAGCGGTCAGCCCCAGCATTTT.

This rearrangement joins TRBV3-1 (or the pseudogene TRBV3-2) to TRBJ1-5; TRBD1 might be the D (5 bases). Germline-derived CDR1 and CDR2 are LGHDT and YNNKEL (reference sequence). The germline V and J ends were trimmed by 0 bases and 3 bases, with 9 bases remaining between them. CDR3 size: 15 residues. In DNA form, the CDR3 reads TGTGCCAGCAGCCAAGATGGAGGGGTCAATCAGCCCCAGCATTTT. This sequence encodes CASSQDGGVNQPQHF.

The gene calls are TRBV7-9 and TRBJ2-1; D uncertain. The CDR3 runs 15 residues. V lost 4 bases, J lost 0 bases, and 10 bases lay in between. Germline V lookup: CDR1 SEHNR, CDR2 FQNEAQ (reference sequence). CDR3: CASSSALSSYNEQFF. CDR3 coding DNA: TGTGCCAGCAGCTCTGCCCTGAGCTCCTACAATGAGCAGTTCTTC.

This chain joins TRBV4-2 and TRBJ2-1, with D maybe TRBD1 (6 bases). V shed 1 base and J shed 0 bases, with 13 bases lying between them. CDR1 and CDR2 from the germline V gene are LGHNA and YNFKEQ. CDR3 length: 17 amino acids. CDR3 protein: CASSQVGTGSSYNEQFF. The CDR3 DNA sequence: TGTGCCAGCAGCCAAGTCGGAACAGGGAGCTCCTACAATGAGCAGTTCTTC.

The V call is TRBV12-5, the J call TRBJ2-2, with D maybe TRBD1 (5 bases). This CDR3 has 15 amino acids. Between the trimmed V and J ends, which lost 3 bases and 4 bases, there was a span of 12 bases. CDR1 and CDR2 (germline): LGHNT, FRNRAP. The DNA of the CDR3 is TGTGCTAGTGGTTTTGGCCCCAGGGCCACCGGGGAGCTGTTTTTT. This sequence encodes CASGFGPRATGELFF.

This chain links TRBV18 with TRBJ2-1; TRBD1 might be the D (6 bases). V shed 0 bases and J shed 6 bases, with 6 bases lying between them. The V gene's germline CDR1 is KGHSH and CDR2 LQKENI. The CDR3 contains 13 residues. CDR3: CASSPPGANEQFF. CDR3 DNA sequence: TGTGCCAGCTCACCACCGGGGGCCAATGAGCAGTTCTTC.

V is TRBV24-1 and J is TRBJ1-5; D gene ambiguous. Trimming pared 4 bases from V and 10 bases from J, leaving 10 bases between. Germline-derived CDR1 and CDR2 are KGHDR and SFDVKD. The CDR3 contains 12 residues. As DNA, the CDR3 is TGTGCCACCAGTGAGGAGGGAAAACCCCAGCATTTT. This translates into CATSEEGKPQHF.

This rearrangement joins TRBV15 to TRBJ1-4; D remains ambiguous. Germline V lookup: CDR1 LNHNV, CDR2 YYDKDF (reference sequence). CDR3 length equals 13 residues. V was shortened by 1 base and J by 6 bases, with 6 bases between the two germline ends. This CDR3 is CATSRALDEKLFF. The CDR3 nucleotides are TGTGCCACCAGCAGAGCCCTTGATGAAAAACTGTTTTTT.

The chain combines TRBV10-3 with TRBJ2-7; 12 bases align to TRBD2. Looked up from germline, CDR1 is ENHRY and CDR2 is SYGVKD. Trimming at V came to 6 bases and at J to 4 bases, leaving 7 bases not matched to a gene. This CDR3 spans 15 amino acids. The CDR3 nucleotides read TGTGCCATCAGCCTATCTAGCGGGAGGGGATACGAGCAGTACTTC. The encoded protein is CAISLSSGRGYEQYF.

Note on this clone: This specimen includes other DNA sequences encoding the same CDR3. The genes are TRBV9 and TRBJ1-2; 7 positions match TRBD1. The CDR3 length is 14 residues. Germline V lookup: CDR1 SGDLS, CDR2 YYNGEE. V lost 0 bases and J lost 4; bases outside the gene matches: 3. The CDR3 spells CASSVGQGTYGYTF. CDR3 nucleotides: TGTGCCAGCAGCGTAGGACAGGGAACCTATGGCTACACCTTC. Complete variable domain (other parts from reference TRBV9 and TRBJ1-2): DSGVTQTPKHLITATGQRVTLRCSPRSGDLSVYWYQQSLDQGLQFLIQYYNGEERAKGNILERFSAQQFPDLHSELNLSSLELGDSALYFCASSVGQGTYGYTFGSGTRLTVV.

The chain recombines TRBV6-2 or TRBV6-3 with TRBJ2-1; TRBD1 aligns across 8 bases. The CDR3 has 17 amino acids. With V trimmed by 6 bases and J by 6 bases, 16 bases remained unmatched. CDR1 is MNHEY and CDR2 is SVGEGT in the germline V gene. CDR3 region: CASSRYSSGTGINEQFF. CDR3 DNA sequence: TGTGCCAGCAGCCGATATTCCTCCGGGACAGGAATCAATGAGCAGTTCTTC.

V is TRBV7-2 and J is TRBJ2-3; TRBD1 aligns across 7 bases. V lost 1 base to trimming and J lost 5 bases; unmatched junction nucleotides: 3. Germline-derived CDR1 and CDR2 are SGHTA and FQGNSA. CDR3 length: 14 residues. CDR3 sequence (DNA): TGTGCCAGCAGCTTAGTGTCAGGGGGAGATACGCAGTATTTT. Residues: CASSLVSGGDTQYF.

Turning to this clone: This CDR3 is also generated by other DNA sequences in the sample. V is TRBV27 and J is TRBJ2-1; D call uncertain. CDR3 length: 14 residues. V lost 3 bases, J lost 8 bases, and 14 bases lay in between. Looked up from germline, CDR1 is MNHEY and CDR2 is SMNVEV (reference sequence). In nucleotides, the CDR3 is TGTGCCAGCAGTTTTCGGTCCGGGTCTGATGAGCAGTTCTTC. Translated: CASSFRSGSDEQFF.

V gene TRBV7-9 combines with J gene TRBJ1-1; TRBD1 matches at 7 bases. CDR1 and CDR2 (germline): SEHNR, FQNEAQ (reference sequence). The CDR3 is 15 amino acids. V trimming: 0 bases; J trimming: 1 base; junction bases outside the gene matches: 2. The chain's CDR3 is CASSLAQGENTEAFF. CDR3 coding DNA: TGTGCCAGCAGCTTAGCCCAGGGGGAGAACACTGAAGCTTTCTTT. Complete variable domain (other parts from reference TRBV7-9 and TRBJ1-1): DTGVSQNPRHKITKRGQNVTFRCDPISEHNRLYWYRQTLGQGPEFLTYFQNEAQLEKSRLLSDRFSAERPKGSFSTLEIQRTEQGDSAMYLCASSLAQGENTEAFFGQGTRLTVV.

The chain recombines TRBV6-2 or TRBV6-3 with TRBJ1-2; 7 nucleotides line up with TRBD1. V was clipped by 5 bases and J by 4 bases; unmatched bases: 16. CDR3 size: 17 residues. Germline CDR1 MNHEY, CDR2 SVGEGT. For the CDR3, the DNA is TGTGCCAGCAGTCCGACGCCATTCCGGGACAGCTCCTATGGCTACACCTTC. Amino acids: CASSPTPFRDSSYGYTF.

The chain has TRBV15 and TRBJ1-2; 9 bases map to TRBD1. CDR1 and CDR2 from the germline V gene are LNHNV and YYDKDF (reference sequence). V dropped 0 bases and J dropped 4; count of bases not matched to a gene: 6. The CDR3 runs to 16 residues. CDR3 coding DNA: TGTGCCACCAGCAGAGATCCGGGGACAGGGTTCTATGGCTACACCTTC. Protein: CATSRDPGTGFYGYTF.

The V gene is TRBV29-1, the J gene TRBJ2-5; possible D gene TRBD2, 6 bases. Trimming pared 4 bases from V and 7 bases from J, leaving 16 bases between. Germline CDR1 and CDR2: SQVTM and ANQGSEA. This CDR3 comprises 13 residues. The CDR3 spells CSVAHSVGGTQYF. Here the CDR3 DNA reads TGCAGCGTTGCCCATAGCGTGGGGGGGACCCAGTACTTC.

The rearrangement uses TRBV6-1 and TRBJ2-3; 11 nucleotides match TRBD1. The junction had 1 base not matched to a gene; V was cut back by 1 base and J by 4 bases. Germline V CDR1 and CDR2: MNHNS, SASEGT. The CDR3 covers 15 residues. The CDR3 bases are TGTGCCAGCAGTGAAGGGACAGGGGGCGCAGATACGCAGTATTTT. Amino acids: CASSEGTGGADTQYF.

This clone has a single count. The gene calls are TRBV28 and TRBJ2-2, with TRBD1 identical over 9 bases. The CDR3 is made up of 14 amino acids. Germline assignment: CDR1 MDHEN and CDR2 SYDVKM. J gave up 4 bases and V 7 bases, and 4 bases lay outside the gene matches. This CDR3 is CASNDRGGTGELFF. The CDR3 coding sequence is TGTGCCAGCAATGACAGGGGGGGCACCGGGGAGCTGTTTTTT.

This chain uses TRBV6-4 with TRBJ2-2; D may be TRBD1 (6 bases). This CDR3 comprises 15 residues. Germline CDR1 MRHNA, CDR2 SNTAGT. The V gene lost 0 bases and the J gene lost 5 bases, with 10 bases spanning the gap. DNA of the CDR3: TGTGCCAGCAGTGACTCTAGGGGGTCTACCGGGGAGCTGTTTTTT. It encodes CASSDSRGSTGELFF.

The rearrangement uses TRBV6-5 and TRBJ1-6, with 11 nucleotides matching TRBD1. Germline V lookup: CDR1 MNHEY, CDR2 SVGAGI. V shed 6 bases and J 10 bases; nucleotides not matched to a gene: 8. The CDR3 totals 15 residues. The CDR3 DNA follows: TGTGCCAGCAGGTCGGGACAGGGGGTAGGATCACCCCTCCACTTT. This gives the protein CASRSGQGVGSPLHF.

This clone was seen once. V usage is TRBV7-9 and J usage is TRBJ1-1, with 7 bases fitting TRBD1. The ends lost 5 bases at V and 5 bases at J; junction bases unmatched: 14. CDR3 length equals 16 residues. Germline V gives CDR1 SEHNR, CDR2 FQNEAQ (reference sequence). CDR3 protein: CASSPGSRQGGTEAFF. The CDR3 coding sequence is TGTGCCAGCAGCCCGGGATCAAGACAGGGAGGAACTGAAGCTTTCTTT. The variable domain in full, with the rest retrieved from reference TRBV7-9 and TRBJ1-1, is DTGVSQNPRHKITKRGQNVTFRCDPISEHNRLYWYRQTLGQGPEFLTYFQNEAQLEKSRLLSDRFSAERPKGSFSTLEIQRTEQGDSAMYLCASSPGSRQGGTEAFFGQGTRLTVV.

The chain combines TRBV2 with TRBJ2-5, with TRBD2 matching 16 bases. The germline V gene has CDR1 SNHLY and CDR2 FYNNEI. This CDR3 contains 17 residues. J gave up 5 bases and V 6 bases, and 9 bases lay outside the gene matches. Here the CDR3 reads CASSPGTSGGAPETQYF. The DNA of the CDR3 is TGTGCCAGCAGCCCGGGGACTAGCGGGGGGGCCCCGGAGACCCAGTACTTC.

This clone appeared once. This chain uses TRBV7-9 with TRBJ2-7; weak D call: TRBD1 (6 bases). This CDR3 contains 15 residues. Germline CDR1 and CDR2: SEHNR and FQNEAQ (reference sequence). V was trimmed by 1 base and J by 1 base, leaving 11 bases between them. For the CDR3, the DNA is TGTGCCAGCAGCTTAGAGACAGGCTGGTCCTACGAGCAGTACTTC. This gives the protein CASSLETGWSYEQYF. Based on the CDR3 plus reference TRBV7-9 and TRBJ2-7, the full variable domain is DTGVSQNPRHKITKRGQNVTFRCDPISEHNRLYWYRQTLGQGPEFLTYFQNEAQLEKSRLLSDRFSAERPKGSFSTLEIQRTEQGDSAMYLCASSLETGWSYEQYFGPGTRLTVT.

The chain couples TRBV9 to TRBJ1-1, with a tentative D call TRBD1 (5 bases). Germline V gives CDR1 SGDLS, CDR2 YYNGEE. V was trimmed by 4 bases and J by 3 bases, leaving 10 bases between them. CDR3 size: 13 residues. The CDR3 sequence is CASSRRDDTEAFF. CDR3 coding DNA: TGTGCCAGCAGCCGCAGGGATGACACTGAAGCTTTCTTT.

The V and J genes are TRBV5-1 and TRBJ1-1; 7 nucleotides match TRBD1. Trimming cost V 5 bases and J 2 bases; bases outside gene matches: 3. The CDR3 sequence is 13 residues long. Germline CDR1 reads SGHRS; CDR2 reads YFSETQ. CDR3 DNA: TGCGCCAGCAGAGGGACAGACAACACTGAAGCTTTCTTT. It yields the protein CASRGTDNTEAFF.

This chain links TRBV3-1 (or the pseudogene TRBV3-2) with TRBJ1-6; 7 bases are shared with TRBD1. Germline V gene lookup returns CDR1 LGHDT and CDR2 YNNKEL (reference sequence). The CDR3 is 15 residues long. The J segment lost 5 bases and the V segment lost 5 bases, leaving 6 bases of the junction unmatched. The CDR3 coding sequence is TGTGCCAGCAGCTACTACAGGGGCGATAATTCACCCCTCCACTTT. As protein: CASSYYRGDNSPLHF.

This CDR3 reads CASSPTGTVTGYTF. CDR3 in DNA: TGTGCCAGCTCACCTACCGGGACAGTTACTGGCTACACCTTC. The chain links TRBV18 to TRBJ1-2; TRBD1 matches 7 bases. The CDR3 length is 14 residues. V lost 3 bases to trimming and J lost 7 bases; unmatched junction nucleotides: 8. Germline CDR1 reads KGHSH; CDR2 reads LQKENI.

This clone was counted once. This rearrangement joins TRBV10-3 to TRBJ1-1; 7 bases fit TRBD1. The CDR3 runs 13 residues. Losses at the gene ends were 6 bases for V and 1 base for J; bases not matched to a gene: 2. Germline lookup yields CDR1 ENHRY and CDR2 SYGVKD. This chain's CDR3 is CAIRGTENTEAFF. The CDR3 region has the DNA TGTGCCATCAGGGGGACAGAGAACACTGAAGCTTTCTTT.

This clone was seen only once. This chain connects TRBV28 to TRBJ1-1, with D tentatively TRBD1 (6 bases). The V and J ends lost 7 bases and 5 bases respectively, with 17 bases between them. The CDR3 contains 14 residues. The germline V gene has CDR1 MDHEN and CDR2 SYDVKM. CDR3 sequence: CASTKDSLGTEAFF. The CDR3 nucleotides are TGTGCCAGCACCAAGGACAGTCTCGGAACTGAAGCTTTCTTT.

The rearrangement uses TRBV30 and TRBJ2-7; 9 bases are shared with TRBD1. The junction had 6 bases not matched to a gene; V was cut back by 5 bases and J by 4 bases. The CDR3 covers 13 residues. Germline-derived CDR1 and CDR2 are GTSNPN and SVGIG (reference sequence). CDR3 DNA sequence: TGTGCCTGGGGGACAGGGAACCTTTACGAGCAGTACTTC. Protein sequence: CAWGTGNLYEQYF.

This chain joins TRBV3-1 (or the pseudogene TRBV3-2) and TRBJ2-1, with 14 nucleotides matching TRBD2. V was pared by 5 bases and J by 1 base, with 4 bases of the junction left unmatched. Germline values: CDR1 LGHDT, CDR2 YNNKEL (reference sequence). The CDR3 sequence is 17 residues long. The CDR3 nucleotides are TGTGCCAGCAGCGGGACTAGCGGGAGAGGATCCTACAATGAGCAGTTCTTC. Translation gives CASSGTSGRGSYNEQFF.